These 28 T cell receptor beta chains came from one sample sequenced in a study of blood T cell repertoires in COVID-19. TCRdb's table, derived via immunoSEQ multiplex PCR, lists solely in-frame clones and lacks some. The data contain 80,000 to 100,000 clones, 80% to 90% of them seen just once; the ten biggest clones take up 2.1%. The sample taken for sequencing was peripheral blood. The receptors come from a man aged 45-65 years with COVID-19, enrolled during active disease.

V is TRBV11-2 and J is TRBJ1-1, with 8 bases matching TRBD1. Looked up from germline, CDR1 is SGHAT and CDR2 is FQNNGV. V dropped 6 bases and J dropped 6; count of bases not matched to a gene: 12. The CDR3 is 15 residues long. CDR3 loop: CASRYRQGKGAEAFF. CDR3 nucleotides: TGTGCCAGCAGGTACCGACAGGGGAAGGGCGCTGAAGCTTTCTTT.

This clone was seen only once. The chain uses TRBV10-3 and TRBJ1-1; D call uncertain. Germline assignment: CDR1 ENHRY and CDR2 SYGVKD. Trimming pared 2 bases from V and 1 base from J, leaving 5 bases between. CDR3 length: 13 amino acids. The CDR3: CAISEQANTEAFF. The DNA for the CDR3 is TGTGCCATCAGTGAGCAGGCGAACACTGAAGCTTTCTTT.

This clone was seen a few times. This sequence joins TRBV11-2 and TRBJ2-7; D is ambiguous. The V and J ends lost 3 bases and 4 bases respectively, with 4 bases between them. CDR3 length: 11 residues. The germline V gene encodes CDR1 SGHAT and CDR2 FQNNGV. The CDR3 loop reads CASSFRYEQYF. CDR3 DNA: TGTGCCAGCAGCTTCCGGTACGAGCAGTACTTC.

V and J are TRBV15 and TRBJ1-5; D unresolved. The length of the CDR3 is 17 residues. CDR1 is LNHNV, CDR2 YYDKDF, per germline (reference sequence). Trimming stripped 0 bases from V and 5 bases from J, with 17 bases between. The CDR3 is CATSRDRALEVDQPQHF. CDR3 nucleotides: TGTGCCACCAGCAGAGATCGAGCCTTGGAGGTCGATCAGCCCCAGCATTTT.

The chain has TRBV7-3 and TRBJ2-1; TRBD2 matches 8 bases. The CDR3 is made up of 16 amino acids. The V gene's germline CDR1 is SGHTA and CDR2 FQGTGA. The trim removed 6 bases at V and 7 bases at J, leaving 14 bases unmatched. CDR3 loop: CASSATRGGLGNEQFF. The CDR3 DNA reads TGTGCCAGCAGTGCAACTCGGGGGGGCCTTGGGAATGAGCAGTTCTTC.

The chain recombines TRBV7-3 with TRBJ2-2; 7 nucleotides match TRBD1. Germline V gives CDR1 SGHTA, CDR2 FQGTGA. V dropped 5 bases and J dropped 0; count of bases not matched to a gene: 6. The CDR3 has 16 residues. CDR3 residues: CASSRLGTANTGELFF. The CDR3 bases are TGTGCCAGCAGCCGCCTTGGGACAGCGAACACCGGGGAGCTGTTTTTT.

The V and J genes are TRBV5-1 and TRBJ2-1; TRBD1 is a possible D gene (6 bases). The CDR3 runs 13 residues. V was cut by 3 bases and J by 14 bases, with 18 bases left in between. Germline V gene data show CDR1 as SGHRS and CDR2 as YFSETQ. The CDR3 nucleotides are TGCGCCAGCAGCTCAATTCCTGGGACAAAGGAGTTCTTC. Translation gives CASSSIPGTKEFF.

The V and J genes are TRBV6-1 and TRBJ1-2; D perhaps matches TRBD1 (5 bases). The germline V gene has CDR1 MNHNS and CDR2 SASEGT. Trimming pared 1 base from V and 5 bases from J, leaving 17 bases between. The CDR3 totals 16 residues. This CDR3 reads CASSEVVTGLVYGYTF. For the CDR3, the DNA is TGTGCCAGCAGTGAAGTAGTCACAGGATTAGTATATGGCTACACCTTC.

The chain links TRBV5-1 to TRBJ1-2, with D unresolved. CDR3 length equals 13 residues. V lost 4 bases and J 1 base, leaving 8 bases between the germline ends. Germline values: CDR1 SGHRS, CDR2 YFSETQ. CDR3 coding DNA: TGCGCCAGCAGCACACAGAGTAACTATGGCTACACCTTC. Its translation: CASSTQSNYGYTF.

V gene TRBV6-5 combines with J gene TRBJ1-5; perhaps TRBD1 as D (5 bases). CDR3 length: 13 residues. CDR1 and CDR2 (germline): MNHEY, SVGAGI. The V end lost 8 bases, the J end lost 5 bases, and 13 bases lay between the germline ends. The CDR3 protein is CASSGLSDQPQHF. CDR3 in DNA: TGTGCCAGCTCGGGACTATCGGATCAGCCCCAGCATTTT.

This clone has a handful of counts. The V call is TRBV6-5, the J call TRBJ2-7; 7 bases align to TRBD1. The length of the CDR3 is 15 residues. V gave up 6 bases and J gave up 3 bases; unmatched junction bases: 11. Per germline, CDR1 MNHEY and CDR2 SVGAGI. This CDR3 is CASSLYRGNYYEQYF. The CDR3 DNA sequence: TGTGCCAGCAGCCTATACAGGGGAAATTACTACGAGCAGTACTTC.

V gene TRBV18 combines with J gene TRBJ2-7; 14 bases match TRBD2. Per germline, CDR1 KGHSH and CDR2 LQKENI. CDR3 length equals 14 residues. V was pared by 5 bases and J by 6 bases, with 3 bases of the junction left unmatched. The chain's CDR3 is CASSGGLAGVEQYF. As DNA, the CDR3 is TGTGCCAGCTCAGGGGGACTAGCGGGGGTCGAGCAGTACTTC.

CDR3 protein: CATSRAPVDTIYF. Written as DNA, the CDR3 is TGTGCCACCAGCAGAGCCCCCGTTGACACCATATATTTT. This chain links TRBV15 with TRBJ1-3; D gene uncertain. Germline CDR1 and CDR2: LNHNV and YYDKDF (reference sequence). V lost 1 base, J lost 8 bases, and 9 bases lay in between. This CDR3 has 13 amino acids.

This chain uses TRBV11-2 with TRBJ2-7, with 8 bases that match TRBD1. Germline V gene sequence: CDR1 SGHAT, CDR2 FQNNGV. The trim removed 6 bases at V and 5 bases at J, leaving 12 bases unmatched. The length of the CDR3 is 15 residues. This CDR3 reads CASSSATGVEDEQYF. As DNA, the CDR3 is TGTGCCAGCAGTTCAGCGACAGGGGTGGAGGACGAGCAGTACTTC. Full variable domain (rest looked up from reference TRBV11-2 and TRBJ2-7): EAGVAQSPRYKIIEKRQSVAFWCNPISGHATLYWYQQILGQGPKLLIQFQNNGVVDDSQLPKDRFSAERLKGVDSTLKIQPAKLEDSAVYLCASSSATGVEDEQYFGPGTRLTVT.

The CDR3 sequence is CASSEGLAGGVNTQYF. The CDR3 region has the DNA TGTGCCAGCAGTGAGGGTCTAGCGGGGGGAGTGAATACGCAGTATTTT. V usage is TRBV2 and J usage is TRBJ2-3; 11 positions agree with TRBD2. The CDR3 consists of 16 residues. CDR1 is SNHLY and CDR2 is FYNNEI in the germline V gene. V shed 3 bases, J shed 7 bases, and the junction held 9 bases outside the gene matches. The variable domain in full, with the rest retrieved from reference TRBV2 and TRBJ2-3, is EPEVTQTPSHQVTQMGQEVILRCVPISNHLYFYWYRQILGQKVEFLVSFYNNEISEKSEIFDDQFSVERPDGSNFTLKIRSTKLEDSAMYFCASSEGLAGGVNTQYFGPGTRLTVL.

This clone was detected once. The genes are TRBV18 and TRBJ1-1; D ambiguous. Germline CDR1 reads KGHSH; CDR2 reads LQKENI. Trimming cost V 0 bases and J 6 bases, with 8 bases left between them. The CDR3 is 13 residues long. CDR3 nucleotide sequence: TGTGCCAGCTCACCACCGGCCCGTCCTGAAGCTTTCTTT. This gives the protein CASSPPARPEAFF.

The CDR3 nucleotides are TGTGCCAGCAGAATCCCGGGACAGGGAAGTACTGAAGCTTTCTTT. Translation: CASRIPGQGSTEAFF. V is TRBV28 and J is TRBJ1-1, with 9 bases fitting TRBD1. The CDR3 consists of 15 residues. Germline CDR1 MDHEN, CDR2 SYDVKM. V shed 6 bases and J 5 bases; nucleotides not matched to a gene: 10.

The table lists this clone with many counts. The genes are TRBV7-9 and TRBJ1-4, with 9 positions matching TRBD1. CDR1 and CDR2 (germline): SEHNR, FQNEAQ (reference sequence). CDR3 length equals 15 residues. V lost 5 bases and J lost 5; bases outside the gene matches: 6. CDR3 loop: CASSPDRGFNEKLFF. The DNA for the CDR3 is TGTGCCAGCAGCCCGGACAGGGGCTTCAATGAAAAACTGTTTTTT.

The V call is TRBV28, the J call TRBJ1-4; D remains unclear. Germline CDR1 and CDR2: MDHEN and SYDVKM. The V end was cut by 4 bases, the J end by 0 bases, with 12 bases between. The length of the CDR3 is 16 residues. DNA for the CDR3: TGTGCCAGCAGTTATTTTGCTGAGGCAACTAATGAAAAACTGTTTTTT. Amino acid sequence: CASSYFAEATNEKLFF.

The V gene is TRBV30, the J gene TRBJ2-6; D unresolved. Trimming shortened V by 2 bases and J by 3 bases, and 5 bases separated the two germline ends. Per the germline V gene, CDR1 is GTSNPN and CDR2 is SVGIG (reference sequence). There are 13 residues in the CDR3. The DNA of the CDR3 is TGTGCCTGGAGTCCGGGTGGGGCCAACGTCCTGACTTTC. This codes for CAWSPGGANVLTF.

The V call is TRBV6-2 or TRBV6-3, the J call TRBJ1-2; D remains unclear. This CDR3 contains 14 residues. Germline V gene sequence: CDR1 MNHEY, CDR2 SVGEGT. Trimming removed 5 bases at V and 4 bases at J, with 14 bases between. The CDR3 DNA reads as TGTGCCAGCAGTCACACGCCAGGAATCTATGGCTACACCTTC. Translated, it gives CASSHTPGIYGYTF.

V usage is TRBV15 and J usage is TRBJ2-1; 7 nucleotides align to TRBD1. The CDR3 totals 16 residues. CDR1 is LNHNV, CDR2 YYDKDF, per germline (reference sequence). J lost 4 bases, V lost 4 bases, and 10 bases had no gene match. In DNA, the CDR3 is TGTGCCACCAGCACCCGGACAGGACGCCATTACAATGAGCAGTTCTTC. Encoded protein: CATSTRTGRHYNEQFF.

V usage is TRBV10-3 and J usage is TRBJ2-7, with TRBD1 matching over 8 bases. Germline CDR1 reads ENHRY; CDR2 reads SYGVKD. CDR3 length equals 13 residues. V was clipped by 5 bases and J by 7 bases; unmatched bases: 7. DNA of the CDR3: TGTGCCATCAGTACTGGACAGGGTCGGGAGCAGTACTTC. Its translation is CAISTGQGREQYF.

CDR3: CASSIPGQLYEQYF. DNA for the CDR3: TGTGCCAGTAGTATTCCGGGACAATTATACGAGCAGTACTTC. The V and J genes are TRBV19 and TRBJ2-7; D perhaps matches TRBD1 (6 bases). CDR3 length: 14 residues. V was cut by 3 bases and J by 4 bases, with 13 bases left in between. The germline V gene has CDR1 LNHDA and CDR2 SQIVND (reference sequence). The whole variable domain, filled in from reference TRBV19 and TRBJ2-7, reads DGGITQSPKYLFRKEGQNVTLSCEQNLNHDAMYWYRQDPGQGLRLIYYSQIVNDFQKGDIAEGYSVSREKKESFPLTVTSAQKNPTAFYLCASSIPGQLYEQYFGPGTRLTVT.

The chain employs TRBV27 and TRBJ1-2, with D tentatively TRBD1 (6 bases). V lost 6 bases to trimming and J lost 5 bases, with 19 bases between them. The CDR3 length is 15 residues. Germline CDR1 is MNHEY and CDR2 is SMNVEV (reference sequence). CDR3 bases: TGTGCCAGCAGCCCGGCTGAGGGCCAGGGGTATGGCTACACCTTC. It is translated as CASSPAEGQGYGYTF.

The chain joins TRBV7-9 to TRBJ1-1; TRBD1 matches at 8 bases. In germline, CDR1 is SEHNR, CDR2 FQNEAQ (reference sequence). V lost 4 bases, J lost 0 bases, and 7 bases stayed unmatched. This CDR3 spans 16 amino acids. Here the CDR3 reads CASSWTGFSMNTEAFF. In DNA form, the CDR3 reads TGTGCCAGCAGCTGGACAGGGTTCTCCATGAACACTGAAGCTTTCTTT.

This chain connects TRBV3-1 (or the pseudogene TRBV3-2) to TRBJ1-3; the D gene is possibly TRBD1 (5 bases). With 1 base removed from V and 2 bases from J, the gap between germline ends came to 12 bases. The CDR3 has 16 amino acids. CDR1 is LGHDT, CDR2 YNNKEL, per germline (reference sequence). CDR3 loop: CASSQVMGRAGNTIYF. The CDR3 DNA reads as TGTGCCAGCAGCCAAGTGATGGGCAGGGCTGGAAACACCATATATTTT.

The rearrangement joins TRBV19 to TRBJ2-1, with 10 bases aligning to TRBD2. The CDR3 is made up of 13 amino acids. Germline V gene data show CDR1 as LNHDA and CDR2 as SQIVND (reference sequence). The V and J ends lost 10 bases and 5 bases, in that order; junction bases with no gene match: 5. The chain's CDR3 is CAISGGSNNEQFF. The CDR3 DNA reads as TGTGCCATTAGCGGGGGGTCAAACAATGAGCAGTTCTTC.